This passage covers 2 T cell receptor beta chains from one sample sequenced in a study of PD-1 blockade in classical Hodgkin lymphoma. Some clones are missing from TCRdb's copy, which holds only in-frame ones; the method was immunoSEQ multiplex PCR. The sample has fewer than 70,000 clones, more than 75% seen once; the top ten hold around 5%. After autologous stem cell transplantation all patients relapsed, and prior brentuximab vedotin exposure differed between cohorts. The sequenced sample was peripheral blood mononuclear cells (PBMCs), obtained before the second cycle of nivolumab. The receptors derive from a human donor with classical Hodgkin lymphoma.

The chain couples TRBV5-1 to TRBJ1-3; D possibly corresponds to TRBD1 (6 bases). CDR3 size: 14 residues. V was trimmed by 3 bases and J by 2 bases, leaving 9 bases between them. CDR1 SGHRS and CDR2 YFSETQ come from the germline V gene. CDR3 residues: CASSSSGAGNTIYF. The CDR3 DNA sequence: TGCGCCAGCAGCTCGTCAGGGGCTGGAAACACCATATATTTT.

The rearrangement uses TRBV7-7 and TRBJ2-1, with 7 bases fitting TRBD1. This CDR3 is built from 14 residues. Unmatched junction bases numbered 8, after V lost 5 bases and J lost 7 bases. Germline V CDR1 and CDR2: SSHAT, FNYEAQ (reference sequence). This chain's CDR3 is CASSPRQGENEQFF. In DNA form, the CDR3 reads TGTGCCAGCAGCCCACGACAGGGAGAAAATGAGCAGTTCTTC.